The source of this T cell receptor beta chain is a study of STAT5B mutations in CD4+ large granular lymphocyte leukemia. The overall study: Among healthy donors, a particular HLA allele went with more CDR3 'QG' motifs. Study-level results: Without HLA matching, higher CD4+ than CD8+ T-LGLL clonality could reflect small sample size. No patients shared main leukemic clonotypes, though approximately 26% appeared at low frequency elsewhere. Top patient clones used TRBV06 genes more often: 8/27 versus 2/35 in controls.

This CDR3 region has 13 residues. Germline CDR1 LNHDA, CDR2 SQIVND (reference sequence). The V gene end was trimmed by 10 bases and the J gene end by 0 bases; junction bases not matched to a gene: 5. As to this clone: Its antigen is unidentified.

TCRdb's copy holds only in-frame clones and misses some; the assay was immunoSEQ multiplex PCR. Of roughly 40,000 clones listed, 81% are singletons. The chain joins TRBV19 to TRBJ2-7; 8 nucleotides agree with TRBD2. The sequence was collected from a human donor in good health. Material for sequencing was CD4+ T cells from blood buffy coats. The chain's CDR3 is CATGTRRSYEQYF. In DNA form, the CDR3 reads TGTGCCACCGGGACTAGGCGCTCCTACGAGCAGTACTTC.